This T cell receptor beta chain was captured by sequencing in a study of T cells in Graves' hyperthyroidism and ophthalmopathy. Germline CDR1 reads MRHNA; CDR2 reads SNTAGT. This CDR3 is built from 17 residues. Notes on this clonotype: The antigen remains unidentified. One junction end disagrees with the germline gene, perhaps due to a read error.

From RNA transcripts, TCR beta CDR3 regions were amplified. During a first-round RT-PCR of the TCR CDR3, the HTBI primer set was used. TCRdb reprocessed the multiplex PCR reads with MiXCR, giving one entry per CDR3 protein. The sample shows about half a million distinct CDR3 sequences, 20% to 25% of them seen only once. Study observations and caveats: Most expanded thyroid clonotypes above 0.001 also appeared in blood.

With duration under 3 months, ophthalmopathy was active: Clinical Activity Score at least 3, NOSPECS at least 4. Those patients with uncontrolled infection, other autoimmune disease, pregnancy or lactation were excluded. The sequence was collected from a woman in her 70s with Graves' ophthalmopathy. Sequenced input: blood. V is TRBV6-4 and J is TRBJ2-7, with 9 bases that match TRBD1. The DNA of the CDR3 is TGTGCCAGCAGTTACTCGGTAGTTGGGACAGGGTCTTACGAGCAGTACTTC. Translating it yields CASSYSVVGTGSYEQYF.